This T cell receptor beta chain was captured in a study of shared clonotypes between healthy human individuals. Trimming pared 6 bases from V and 7 bases from J, leaving 15 bases between. Germline lookup yields CDR1 SNHLY and CDR2 FYNNEI. The CDR3 sequence is 13 residues long. The protocol was immunoSEQ multiplex PCR, while the TCRdb copy is restricted to in-frame clones and leaves out a portion. Here the sample spans fewer than 1.4 million clones, around 78% being singletons. Study-wide results and limits: What naive subsets generally showed was a larger estimated richness than memory subsets showed.

As to this clone: What it recognizes is unknown.

Subsets obtained from CD4+ cells comprised CD45RA+ naive and CD45RA-negative memory cells. This sequence originates from a man between 18 and 29 years old in good health. Some clones in this sample may be carry-over from other donors' samples. Sequencing used memory CD4+ T cells from PBMCs. Noted subset: CD45RA-negative fraction. This chain joins TRBV2 and TRBJ1-2; D is perhaps TRBD1 (6 bases). Here the CDR3 reads CASRGTGLGGYTF. As DNA, the CDR3 is TGTGCCAGCAGGGGTACAGGGTTGGGTGGCTACACCTTC.